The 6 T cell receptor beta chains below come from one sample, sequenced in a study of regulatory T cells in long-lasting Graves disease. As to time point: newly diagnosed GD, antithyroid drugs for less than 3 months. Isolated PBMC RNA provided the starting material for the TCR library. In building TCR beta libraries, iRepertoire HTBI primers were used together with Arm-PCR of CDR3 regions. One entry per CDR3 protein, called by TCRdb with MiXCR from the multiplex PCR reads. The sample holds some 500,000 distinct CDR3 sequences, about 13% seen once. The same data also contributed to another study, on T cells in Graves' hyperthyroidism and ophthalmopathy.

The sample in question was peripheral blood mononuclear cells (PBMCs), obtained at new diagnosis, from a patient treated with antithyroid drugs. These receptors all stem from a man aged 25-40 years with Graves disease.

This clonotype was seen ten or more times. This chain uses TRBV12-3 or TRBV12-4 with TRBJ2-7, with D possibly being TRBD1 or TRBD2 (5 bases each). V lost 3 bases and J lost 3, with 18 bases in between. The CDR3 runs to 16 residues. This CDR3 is CASSFTGTLLFYEQYF. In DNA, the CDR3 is TGTGCCAGCAGTTTTACTGGGACCCTCCTTTTCTACGAGCAGTACTTC.

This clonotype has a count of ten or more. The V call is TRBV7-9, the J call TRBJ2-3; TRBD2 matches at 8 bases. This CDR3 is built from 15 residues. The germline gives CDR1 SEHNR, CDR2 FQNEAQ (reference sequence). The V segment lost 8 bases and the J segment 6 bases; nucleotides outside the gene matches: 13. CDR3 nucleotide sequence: TGTGCCAGCGGACGTGGGAGCGGGAGAACGGATACGCAGTATTTT. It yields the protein CASGRGSGRTDTQYF.

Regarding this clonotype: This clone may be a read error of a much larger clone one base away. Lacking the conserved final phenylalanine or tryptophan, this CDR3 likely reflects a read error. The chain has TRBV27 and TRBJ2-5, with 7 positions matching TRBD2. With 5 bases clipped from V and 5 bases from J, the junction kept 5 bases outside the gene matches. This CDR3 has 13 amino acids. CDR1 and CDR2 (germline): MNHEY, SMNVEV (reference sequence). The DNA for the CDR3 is TGTGCCAGCAGTGCGACTAGCTGGGAGACCCAGTACTCC. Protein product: CASSATSWETQYS.

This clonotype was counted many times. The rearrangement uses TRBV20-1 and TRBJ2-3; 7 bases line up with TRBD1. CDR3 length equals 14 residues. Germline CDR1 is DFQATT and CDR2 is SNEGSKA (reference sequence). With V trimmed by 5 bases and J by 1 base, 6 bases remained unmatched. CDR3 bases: TGCAGTGCTTCGACAGGGTTTGGCACAGATACGCAGTATTTT. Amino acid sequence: CSASTGFGTDTQYF.

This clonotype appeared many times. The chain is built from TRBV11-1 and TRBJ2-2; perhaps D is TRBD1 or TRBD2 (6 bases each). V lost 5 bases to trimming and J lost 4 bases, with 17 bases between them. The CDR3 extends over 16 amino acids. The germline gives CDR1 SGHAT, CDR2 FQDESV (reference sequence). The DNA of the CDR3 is TGTGCCAGCAGCCCGAAGGGGGGACGGGGCACCGGGGAGCTGTTTTTT. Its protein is CASSPKGGRGTGELFF.

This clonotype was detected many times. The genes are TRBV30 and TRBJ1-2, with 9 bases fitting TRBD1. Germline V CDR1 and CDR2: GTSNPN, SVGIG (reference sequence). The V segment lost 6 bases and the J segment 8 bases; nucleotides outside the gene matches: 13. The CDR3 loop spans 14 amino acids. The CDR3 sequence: CACRPGQGRRGYTF. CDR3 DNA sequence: TGTGCCTGCCGCCCGGGACAGGGACGGCGGGGCTACACCTTC.